Described below is a single T cell receptor (beta chain) sequence and its context. What it binds is not known. This entry is derived from a study of OX40 agonist ivuxolimab in advanced cancers. Study information: The dose of intravenous ivuxolimab that patients received every 2 weeks ranged from 0.01 to 10 mg/kg. Males comprised about 84% of the group, whose mean age was approximately 60 years (range roughly 20 to 85). A history of anti-PD-1, anti-PD-L1 or anti-CTLA-4 therapy was acceptable, and approximately 40% had some.

General observations from the study: Clonal expansion from baseline to week 6 occurred in both CD4+ and CD8+ T cells.

The CDR3 sequence is 12 residues long. The ends were cut back, 8 bases at V and 6 bases at J, with 10 bases in the middle. Looked up from germline, CDR1 is SGHAT and CDR2 is FQNNGV. This table comes from immunoSEQ multiplex PCR, and its TCRdb copy is limited to in-frame clones, with some not included. The data hold about 61,000 clones, with 70% to 90% observed a single time. The sample consisted of CD4+ or CD8+ T cells sorted from blood, taken in a trial of the OX40 agonist ivuxolimab. The sequence derives from an adult with an advanced solid tumor such as melanoma, head and neck, liver or kidney cancer. J is TRBJ2-2 and V is TRBV11-2, with D perhaps TRBD1 (6 bases). CDR3 amino acids: CASDWGPGELFF. The CDR3 nucleotides are TGTGCCAGCGACTGGGGGCCCGGGGAGCTGTTTTTT.